Listed below are T cell receptor beta chains from one sample, sequenced in a study of shared clonotypes between healthy human individuals. Sequencing was performed with immunoSEQ multiplex PCR; in TCRdb, only in-frame clones are kept and a portion is missing. The table has about 2.4 million clones, about 92% seen once. What was sequenced was naive CD4+ T cells sorted from blood. These receptor sequences come from a man between 18 and 35 years old in good health. Both conserved end residues are trimmed from each CDR3.

v_gene	j_gene	CDR3aa
TRBV11-2	TRBJ2-3	ASISADRGSTDTQY
TRBV7-2	TRBJ2-3	ASSLGGRGADTQY
TRBV19	TRBJ2-6	ASSILTGRGANVLT
TRBV2	TRBJ1-3	ASSPGRMYSGNTIY
TRBV27	TRBJ1-6	ASSFRRESNSPLH
TRBV27	TRBJ2-1	ASRLRGVGQGHNEQF
TRBV6-1	TRBJ1-2	ASSEFGTNYGYT
TRBV7-9	TRBJ2-4	ASSSGYTSGGPKNIQY
TRBV27	TRBJ1-1	ASSKEYRAGGTEAF
TRBV29-1	TRBJ2-5	SVEGRDSLFWTQY
TRBV30	TRBJ2-5	AWSSDFQETQY
TRBV28	TRBJ2-1	ASTGLAGISYNEQF
TRBV2	TRBJ2-1	ASIMSVRVNEQF
TRBV5-1	TRBJ2-1	ASSLAGVNEQF
TRBV2	TRBJ1-2	ASRVGGGNGYT
TRBV6-6	TRBJ1-2	ASTRDRAYGYT
TRBV30	TRBJ1-2	AWTGAAGQNYGYT